The next 8 T cell receptor beta chains were all read from a single sample in a study of T-cell memory formation after mild COVID-19. TCRdb re-called the 5' RACE reads through MiXCR, storing one row per CDR3 protein. The table includes hundreds of thousands of distinct CDR3 sequences, around a sixth detected once. The sequenced material came from PBMCs or a T cell subset sorted from them (not recorded which). The receptors were sampled from a man aged 18 to 30 who had mild COVID-19 (a few samples of this study predate the infection). Cell type and time point are not known.

This clonotype occurred a few times. This sequence joins TRBV5-4 and TRBJ2-1, with D perhaps matching TRBD2 (5 bases). Germline V lookup: CDR1 SGHNT, CDR2 YYREEE (reference sequence). The CDR3 sequence is 15 residues long. With 4 bases removed from V and 3 bases from J, the gap between germline ends came to 14 bases. CDR3 in DNA: TGTGCCAGCAGCCGGGCGGGTGCTGACTACAATGAGCAGTTCTTC. This encodes CASSRAGADYNEQFF.

The table lists this clonotype with many counts. The V and J genes are TRBV4-1 and TRBJ1-3; D is unclear. V lost 4 bases, J lost 3 bases, and 4 bases lay in between. The CDR3 runs 12 residues. CDR1 and CDR2 from the germline V gene are MGHRA and YSYEKL. CDR3 sequence: CASSLLGNTIYF. In DNA form, the CDR3 reads TGCGCCAGCAGCCTGCTTGGAAACACCATATATTTT.

This clonotype was counted many times. The chain joins TRBV23-1 to TRBJ1-6; 7 bases are shared with TRBD1. TRBV23-1 is an ORF; its function is uncertain. V lost 3 bases and J lost 6; bases outside the gene matches: 8. This CDR3 contains 16 residues. The DNA of the CDR3 is TGCGCCAGCAGTCAGGCGGGACAGCAGGTTAATTCACCCCTCCACTTT. Translating it yields CASSQAGQQVNSPLHF.

Ten or more counts support this clonotype. V is TRBV19 and J is TRBJ2-1, with a weak D call TRBD1 (5 bases). The V end was cut by 2 bases, the J end by 6 bases, with 5 bases between. Germline V gene data show CDR1 as LNHDA and CDR2 as SQIVND (reference sequence). The CDR3 has 12 amino acids. The CDR3 nucleotides are TGTGCCAGTAGTATACAGGGCAATGAGCAGTTCTTC. Residues: CASSIQGNEQFF. Full variable domain (rest looked up from reference TRBV19 and TRBJ2-1): DGGITQSPKYLFRKEGQNVTLSCEQNLNHDAMYWYRQDPGQGLRLIYYSQIVNDFQKGDIAEGYSVSREKKESFPLTVTSAQKNPTAFYLCASSIQGNEQFFGPGTRLTVL.

This sequence joins TRBV5-1 and TRBJ2-3; TRBD2 might be the D (6 bases). The CDR3 covers 16 residues. Germline V gene data show CDR1 as SGHRS and CDR2 as YFSETQ. V lost 3 bases to trimming and J lost 4 bases, with 18 bases between them. The CDR3 sequence is CASSSRGGWEADTQYF. The CDR3, as DNA: TGCGCCAGCAGCTCGCGAGGAGGGTGGGAGGCAGATACGCAGTATTTT.

The J gene is TRBJ2-5, the V gene TRBV18, with D unclear. The CDR3 runs to 12 residues. V was trimmed by 3 bases and J by 4 bases, leaving 6 bases between them. From germline, CDR1 is KGHSH and CDR2 LQKENI. CDR3 sequence reads: CASSPSAETQYF. In DNA, the CDR3 is TGTGCCAGCTCACCCTCAGCAGAGACCCAGTACTTC.

The chain is built from TRBV5-1 and TRBJ2-7; weak D call: TRBD2 (5 bases). Germline values: CDR1 SGHRS, CDR2 YFSETQ. This CDR3 contains 15 residues. Trimming cost V 0 bases and J 3 bases, with 13 bases left between them. CDR3 nucleotide sequence: TGCGCCAGCAGCTTGGCCGGGGTAGAAGGCTACGAGCAGTACTTC. The encoded protein is CASSLAGVEGYEQYF.

There are a few counts of this clonotype. The V and J genes are TRBV12-3 or TRBV12-4 and TRBJ1-3; 9 positions match TRBD1. This CDR3 region has 15 residues. The V gene end was trimmed by 0 bases and the J gene end by 8 bases; junction bases not matched to a gene: 5. CDR3 in DNA: TGTGCCAGCAGTTTAGCCGGGACAGGGAGGGACACCATATATTTT. Amino acids: CASSLAGTGRDTIYF.